The rows below give T cell receptor beta chains drawn from one sample of a study of T cells in Graves' hyperthyroidism and ophthalmopathy. MiXCR, applied by TCRdb to the multiplex PCR reads, yields one record per CDR3 protein. The sample lists almost 600,000 distinct CDR3 sequences; 46% were seen once. The sample was peripheral blood or thyroid tissue (not recorded which). All receptors derive from a woman under 30 with Graves' hyperthyroidism. Both conserved end residues are part of each CDR3. A D gene is named only where the DNA matches it firmly. Clone size, where shown, is once, few, many, or a class for clones that have expanded.

. | TRBJ2-3 | 15 | TRBD2 | TRBV18 | CASSQTSGSVDTQYF | TGTGCCAGCTCACAGACTAGCGGGAGTGTGGATACGCAGTATTTT
many | TRBJ2-7 | 13 | TRBD1 | TRBV29-1 | CSVGTGQGNEQYF | TGCAGCGTTGGGACGGGACAGGGGAACGAGCAGTACTTC
. | TRBJ2-4 | 15 | TRBD1 | TRBV9 | CASSVGTGGRYIQYF | TGTGCCAGCAGCGTAGGGACAGGCGGGCGGTACATTCAGTACTTC
. | TRBJ2-3 | 20 | TRBD2 | TRBV20-1 | CSARDAGLAGGPNPTDTQYF | TGCAGTGCTAGAGATGCCGGACTAGCGGGAGGCCCCAACCCCACAGATACGCAGTATTTT
many | TRBJ2-5 | 15 | TRBD2 | TRBV6-2/TRBV6-3 | CASSSLAGGWETQYF | TGTGCCAGCAGTTCTTTAGCGGGAGGCTGGGAGACCCAGTACTTC
. | TRBJ2-3 | 13 | . | TRBV5-1 | CASSPVSTDTQYF | TGCGCCAGCAGCCCGGTATCCACAGATACGCAGTATTTT
. | TRBJ2-7 | 11 | TRBD2 | TRBV20-1 | CSARLADEQYF | TGCAGTGCTAGACTAGCGGACGAGCAGTACTTC
. | TRBJ2-5 | 14 | TRBD2 | TRBV15 | CATTGTSAGETQYF | TGTGCCACCACCGGGACTAGCGCGGGGGAGACCCAGTACTTC
. | TRBJ2-6 | 13 | . | TRBV7-2 | CASSLGWANVLTF | TGTGCCAGCAGCTTGGGATGGGCCAACGTCCTGACTTTC
few | TRBJ2-7 | 15 | TRBD2 | TRBV7-9 | CASRPATSRPNEQYF | TGTGCCAGCAGGCCAGCGACTAGCAGGCCCAACGAGCAGTACTTC
many | TRBJ1-2 | 15 | TRBD1 | TRBV2 | CASSEAGQGSYGYTF | TGTGCCAGCAGTGAAGCGGGACAGGGTTCCTATGGCTACACCTTC
many | TRBJ2-7 | 15 | . | TRBV7-9 | CASSLASGPSYEQYF | TGTGCCAGCAGCTTAGCCTCGGGACCGAGCTACGAGCAGTACTTC
. | TRBJ2-1 | 17 | TRBD2 | TRBV7-2 | CASSLTSGSSQNNEQFF | TGTGCCAGCAGCTTGACTAGCGGGTCCTCTCAAAACAATGAGCAGTTCTTC
many | TRBJ1-2 | 11 | . | TRBV4-3 | CASSEGDGYTF | TGCGCCAGCAGCGAGGGAGATGGCTACACCTTC
. | TRBJ2-5 | 14 | . | TRBV7-8 | CASSPTRVQETQYF | TGTGCCAGCAGCCCGACTAGAGTCCAAGAGACCCAGTACTTC
many | TRBJ2-2 | 15 | . | TRBV2 | CASEGGGVDTGELFF | TGTGCCAGCGAAGGAGGAGGGGTGGACACCGGGGAGCTGTTTTTT
many | TRBJ1-2 | 14 | . | TRBV19 | CASSIQGGGHGYTF | TGTGCCAGTAGTATCCAAGGCGGGGGGCATGGCTACACCTTC
many | TRBJ1-2 | 13 | . | TRBV7-9 | CASRPDSSYGYTF | TGTGCCAGCAGGCCGGACAGCTCCTATGGCTACACCTTC
few | TRBJ1-1 | 16 | TRBD1 | TRBV2 | CASSGRTGAVDTEAFF | TGTGCCAGCAGCGGACGGACAGGGGCGGTCGACACTGAAGCTTTCTTT
many | TRBJ2-7 | 13 | . | TRBV6-2/TRBV6-3 | CASSYGSVYEQYF | TGTGCCAGCAGTTACGGTAGCGTCTACGAGCAGTACTTC
few | TRBJ1-2 | 11 | TRBD1 | TRBV29-1 | CSVGGTAGNTF | TGCAGCGTTGGGGGGACAGCTGGAAACACCTTC
. | TRBJ1-4 | 9 | . | TRBV13 | CASSLEGTF | TGTGCCAGCAGCCTAGAGGGGACCTTT
many | TRBJ1-2 | 15 | TRBD1 | TRBV7-9 | CASSSTGTGGSGYTF | TGTGCCAGCAGCTCGACCGGGACAGGAGGTAGCGGCTACACCTTC